In its sample, the clone carrying this T cell receptor beta chain was seen a few times. Its antigen is unidentified. This entry comes from a study of T cell responses to AZD1222 COVID-19 vaccine. Study-level findings and limits: When two AZD1222 doses had been given, Spike-specific TCR breadth and depth rose. A mostly white British donor set with more females was recruited, and clonal diversity was possibly underestimated.

The CDR3 contains 16 residues. The germline V gene has CDR1 MGHRA and CDR2 YSYEKL. With 0 bases removed from V and 3 bases from J, the gap between germline ends came to 12 bases. Using immunoSEQ multiplex PCR, the repertoire was profiled, and TCRdb retains in-frame clones only, with some absent. There are more than 95,000 clones in the sample; 88% occur only once, and 3.5% lies in the top ten. This receptor was identified in an adult who received the AZD1222 COVID-19 vaccine. The sequencing used peripheral blood, collected 28 days after the second AZD1222 dose. The V and J genes are TRBV4-1 and TRBJ2-1; D is perhaps TRBD2 (5 bases). CDR3 protein: CASSQDAGADYNEQFF. The DNA for the CDR3 is TGCGCCAGCAGCCAAGATGCCGGAGCGGACTACAATGAGCAGTTCTTC.